The present TCR beta chain was sequenced within a study of blood T cell repertoires in COVID-19. As for the study in general: PBMCs, B-cell-depleted T cells, or T cells provided the cDNA or gDNA that made up the material.

The CDR3 is 13 amino acids. The V gene's germline CDR1 is GTSNPN and CDR2 SVGIG (reference sequence). Between the trimmed V and J ends, which lost 5 bases and 5 bases, there was a span of 10 bases. Ages ranged from about 18 to 100 years, with residence in around 24 US areas. Cohort assignment relied on participant-reported clinical history. As originally analysed: Cell counts per sample came from amplifying reference gene primers. TCRdb keeps only in-frame clones here, not all; method: immunoSEQ multiplex PCR. V and J calls and clone size come straight from that table; D and trimming were deduced from the DNA. The sample yields hundreds of thousands of clones, 88% seen once.

The source of this sequence is a woman aged 25 to 45 who had recovered from COVID-19. Sample: PBMCs or T cells enriched from blood (not recorded which). The chain joins TRBV30 to TRBJ1-6; D unresolved. CDR3 in amino acids: CAWSGFDNSPLHF. The CDR3 DNA is TGTGCCTGGTCGGGTTTTGATAATTCACCCCTCCACTTT.